This TCR beta chain derives from a study of T cell responses to AZD1222 COVID-19 vaccine. Findings and caveats of the study: Just a handful of people given AZD1222 tested seropositive at baseline.

Germline V gene lookup returns CDR1 SNHLY and CDR2 FYNNEI. The CDR3 has 13 residues. V was trimmed by 4 bases and J by 7 bases, leaving 8 bases between them. This clone came up once. What it recognizes is unknown. The table came from immunoSEQ multiplex PCR; TCRdb's copy has only in-frame clones and leaves some out. The table includes some 74,000 clones, 90% detected once. Pooling was applied to second doses at about 4 or about 12 weeks. The sample in question was peripheral blood, obtained 28 days after the second AZD1222 dose. The V and J genes are TRBV2 and TRBJ1-6; no firm D call. The TCR comes from an adult who received the AZD1222 COVID-19 vaccine. Here the CDR3 DNA reads TGTGCCAGCAGTGGTAAGGCGAATTCACCCCTCCACTTT. It specifies CASSGKANSPLHF.